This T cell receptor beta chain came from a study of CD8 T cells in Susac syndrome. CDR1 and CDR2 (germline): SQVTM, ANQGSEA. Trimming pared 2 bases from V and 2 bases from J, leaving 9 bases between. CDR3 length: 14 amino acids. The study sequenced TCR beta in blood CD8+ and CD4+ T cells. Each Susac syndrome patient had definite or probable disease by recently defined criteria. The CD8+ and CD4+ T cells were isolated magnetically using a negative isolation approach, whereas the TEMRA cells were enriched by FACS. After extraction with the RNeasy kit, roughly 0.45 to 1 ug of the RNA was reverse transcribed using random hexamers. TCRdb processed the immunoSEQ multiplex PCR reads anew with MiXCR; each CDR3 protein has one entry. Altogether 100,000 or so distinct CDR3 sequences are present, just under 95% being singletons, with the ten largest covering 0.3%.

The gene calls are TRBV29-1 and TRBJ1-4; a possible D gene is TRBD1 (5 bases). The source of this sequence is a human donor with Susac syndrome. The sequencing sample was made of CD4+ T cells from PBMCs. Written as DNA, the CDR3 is TGCAGCGTTGAAAAGGAGGGGACTAATGAAAAACTGTTTTTT. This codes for CSVEKEGTNEKLFF.